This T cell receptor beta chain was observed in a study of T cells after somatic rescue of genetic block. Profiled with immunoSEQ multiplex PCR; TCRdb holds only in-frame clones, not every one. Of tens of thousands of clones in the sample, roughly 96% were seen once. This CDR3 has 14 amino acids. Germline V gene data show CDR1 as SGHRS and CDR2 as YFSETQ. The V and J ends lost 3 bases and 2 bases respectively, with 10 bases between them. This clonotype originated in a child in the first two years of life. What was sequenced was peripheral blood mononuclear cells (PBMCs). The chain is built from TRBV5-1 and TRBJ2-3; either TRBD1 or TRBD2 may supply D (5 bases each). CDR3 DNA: TGCGCCAGCAGCTGGGGGACGGACACAGATACGCAGTATTTT. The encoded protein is CASSWGTDTDTQYF.